This TCR beta chain was captured by sequencing in a study of blood T cell repertoires in COVID-19. As for the study in general: Collection of acute and convalescent COVID-19 samples took place in the United States, Italy and Spain.

The count of this clone is one. In the study's own analysis: Amplification of reference gene primers provided the estimated nucleated cell counts. Libraries were prepared by immunoSEQ multiplex PCR; TCRdb keeps only in-frame clonotypes and omits some of them. V and J calls and clone size are copied from that table; D and trimming were computed from the DNA. This sample has 150,000 to 200,000 clones; around nine tenths occur once, and the top ten carry approximately 4%. CDR1 is SGHVS and CDR2 is FQNEAQ in the germline V gene. CDR3 length equals 16 residues. V was clipped by 5 bases and J by 2 bases, with 19 bases between them.

The clonotype comes from a man between 18 and 29 years old with active or convalescent COVID-19. The chain couples TRBV7-8 to TRBJ2-7; D uncertain. The sequenced material came from peripheral blood. The CDR3 DNA reads as TGTGCCAGCAGCCGGTCTACCGGTTACGAGACCTACGAGCAGTACTTC. Translated, it gives CASSRSTGYETYEQYF.